The rows below give T cell receptor beta chains drawn from one sample of a study of shared clonotypes between healthy human individuals. Generated by immunoSEQ multiplex PCR, the TCRdb table keeps only in-frame clones and is missing some. The table shows around 2.5 million clones, with approximately 93% occurring only once. Material: naive CD4+ T cells from PBMCs. These receptors were obtained from a man between 18 and 35 years old in good health. Some clones in this sample may be carry-over from other donors' samples. Each CDR3 is given with its conserved first and last residue. D genes are given only for firm matches. Clone size is shown for a subset of rows, as once, few, many or a class of expanded clone.

J gene,D gene,clone size,V gene,CDR3 protein,CDR3 DNA
TRBJ1-4,TRBD1,NA,TRBV5-1,CASSKGGQGREKLFF,TGCGCCAGCAGCAAGGGGGGACAGGGAAGGGAAAAACTGTTTTTT
TRBJ2-7,TRBD1,NA,TRBV4-1,CASSPWDSSTSYEQYF,TGCGCCAGCAGCCCCTGGGACAGCTCGACCTCCTATGAGCAGTACTTC
TRBJ2-7,NA,NA,TRBV29-1,CSVEGIGTHEQYF,TGCAGCGTTGAAGGTATCGGGACCCACGAGCAGTACTTC
TRBJ2-5,TRBD1,NA,TRBV29-1,CSTGQGLETQYF,TGCAGCACGGGACAGGGGCTAGAGACCCAGTACTTC
TRBJ2-3,NA,NA,TRBV2,CASSEWGMDTQYF,TGTGCCAGCAGTGAATGGGGTATGGATACGCAGTATTTT
TRBJ2-2,NA,NA,TRBV4-1,CASSQVAAWGTGELFF,TGCGCCAGCAGCCAAGTAGCGGCATGGGGCACCGGGGAGCTGTTTTTT
TRBJ1-1,NA,NA,TRBV27,CASRRNRDTEAFF,TGTGCCAGCCGTAGGAACAGGGACACTGAAGCTTTCTTT
TRBJ1-1,NA,NA,TRBV7-2,CASSLAGGNTEAFF,TGTGCCAGCAGCTTAGCCGGAGGAAACACTGAAGCTTTCTTT
TRBJ2-2,NA,NA,TRBV5-4,CASSPKGTGELFF,TGTGCCAGCAGCCCCAAAGGCACCGGGGAGCTGTTTTTT
TRBJ1-5,TRBD1,NA,TRBV19,CASSISGPDRGNQPQHF,TGTGCCAGTAGTATTTCAGGGCCAGACAGGGGCAATCAGCCCCAGCATTTT
TRBJ2-2,NA,NA,TRBV29-1,CSVDWGNTGELFF,TGCAGCGTTGATTGGGGGAACACCGGGGAGCTGTTTTTT
TRBJ1-5,NA,NA,TRBV30,CAWSTRGLGNQPQHF,TGTGCCTGGAGTACGCGGGGCCTTGGGAATCAGCCCCAGCATTTT
TRBJ1-5,NA,NA,TRBV28,CASSINTPGGGGNQPQHF,TGTGCCAGCAGTATAAATACCCCGGGTGGCGGAGGCAATCAGCCCCAGCATTTT
TRBJ1-1,NA,NA,TRBV11-2,CASSTGTEAFF,TGTGCCAGCAGCACCGGCACTGAAGCTTTCTTT
TRBJ1-2,NA,once,TRBV6-1,CASIGTGTVGYTF,TGTGCCAGCATTGGGACTGGGACGGTGGGCTACACCTTC
TRBJ1-1,TRBD1,NA,TRBV28,CATGTGNTEAFF,TGTGCCACCGGGACAGGTAACACTGAAGCTTTCTTT
TRBJ2-7,TRBD1,NA,TRBV18,CASSPGQGDEQYF,TGTGCCAGCTCACCGGGACAGGGAGACGAGCAGTACTTC
TRBJ1-2,NA,NA,TRBV5-1,CASSLWDGANYGYTF,TGCGCCAGCAGCTTGTGGGACGGCGCTAACTATGGCTACACCTTC
TRBJ2-2,TRBD1,NA,TRBV5-6,CASSWGTGGTGELFF,TGTGCCAGCAGCTGGGGGACAGGAGGGACCGGGGAGCTGTTTTTT
TRBJ2-7,NA,NA,TRBV6-5,CASSSRSSYEQYF,TGTGCCAGCAGTTCCAGGAGCTCCTACGAGCAGTACTTC
TRBJ2-1,TRBD1,NA,TRBV27,CASSLMGTDYNEQFF,TGTGCCAGCAGTTTGATGGGGACAGACTACAATGAGCAGTTCTTC
TRBJ2-1,TRBD2,NA,TRBV29-1,CSGSGNGYNEQFF,TGCAGCGGTAGCGGGAACGGTTACAATGAGCAGTTCTTC
TRBJ2-5,TRBD2,NA,TRBV10-3,CAIGPATSGAQETQYF,TGTGCCATCGGGCCGGCGACTAGCGGAGCTCAAGAGACCCAGTACTTC
TRBJ2-5,NA,NA,TRBV25-1,CASRSPPFQETQYF,TGTGCCAGCAGGAGTCCCCCATTCCAAGAGACCCAGTACTTC
TRBJ1-2,NA,NA,TRBV7-3,CASSLMAGVNYGYTF,TGTGCCAGCAGCTTAATGGCAGGGGTCAACTATGGCTACACCTTC
TRBJ2-7,NA,NA,TRBV4-1,CASSQSGFEQYF,TGCGCCAGCAGCCAAAGTGGTTTCGAGCAGTACTTC
TRBJ1-2,TRBD1,NA,TRBV2,CASAGTGSDGYTF,TGTGCCAGCGCCGGGACAGGGTCTGATGGCTACACCTTC
TRBJ1-2,NA,NA,TRBV28,CASSSSRDYGYTF,TGTGCCAGCAGTTCCTCCAGGGACTATGGCTACACCTTC